The clone carrying this T cell receptor beta chain was detected only a few times. This record comes from a study of blood T cell repertoires in COVID-19. Overall study context: The study drew acute and convalescent COVID-19 samples from the United States, Italy and Spain. Sample material is recorded as cDNA or gDNA derived from T cells, B-cell-depleted T cells, or PBMCs.

The germline gives CDR1 SEHNR, CDR2 FQNEAQ (reference sequence). V trimming: 9 bases; J trimming: 0 bases; junction bases outside the gene matches: 6. The CDR3 is 15 residues long. Authors' data handling: How many nucleated cells were present was estimated from reference gene primer amplification. The table came from immunoSEQ multiplex PCR; TCRdb's copy has only in-frame clones and leaves some out. The V and J calls and clone size are taken from that table; D and trimming were inferred from the DNA. The sample consists of 70,000 to 75,000 clones, 81% of them appearing once. The sequenced sample consisted of peripheral blood. The chain combines TRBV7-9 with TRBJ2-2; TRBD1 matches 8 bases. The source is a woman in her 70s with acute or convalescent COVID-19. CDR3: CARDSDRANTGELFF. In DNA form, the CDR3 reads TGTGCCAGAGACTCGGACAGGGCGAACACCGGGGAGCTGTTTTTT.